This passage covers 7 T cell receptor beta chains from one sample sequenced in a study of blood T cell repertoires in COVID-19. The method was immunoSEQ multiplex PCR; TCRdb's version includes in-frame clones alone and lacks a portion of them. The table has roughly 50,000 clones, 90% seen once; the top ten hold 3.9%. Input material: peripheral blood. These receptors were obtained from a man aged 50-60 years with acute or convalescent COVID-19.

The CDR3 loop reads CAWTQGLNEQFF. Written as DNA, the CDR3 is TGTGCCTGGACCCAGGGGCTCAATGAGCAGTTCTTC. The rearrangement links TRBV30 to TRBJ2-1, with D possibly matching TRBD1 (6 bases). Trimming took 4 bases from V and 6 from J, leaving 10 bases between them. CDR3 length equals 12 residues. Germline V gene lookup returns CDR1 GTSNPN and CDR2 SVGIG (reference sequence).

The chain is built from TRBV6-5 and TRBJ1-2; D is unresolved. The V and J ends lost 7 bases and 2 bases respectively, with 8 bases between them. The CDR3 spans 12 residues. Germline assignment: CDR1 MNHEY and CDR2 SVGAGI. The CDR3 coding sequence is TGTGCCAGCAAGGCAGGCAACTATGGCTACACCTTC. Encoded protein: CASKAGNYGYTF.

This clone was found once. This chain uses TRBV7-8 with TRBJ2-1; possibly TRBD1 for D (6 bases). Trimming took off 6 bases at V and 2 bases at J, with 17 bases between the two ends. CDR1 and CDR2 (germline): SGHVS, FQNEAQ. CDR3 size: 16 residues. CDR3: CASSPRGEGPYNEQFF. The CDR3 coding sequence is TGTGCCAGCAGTCCCAGGGGAGAGGGCCCCTACAATGAGCAGTTCTTC.

This chain connects TRBV10-3 to TRBJ2-3, with 7 bases matching TRBD1. This CDR3 is 15 amino acids long. Germline CDR1 ENHRY, CDR2 SYGVKD. With V trimmed by 2 bases and J by 6 bases, 8 bases remained unmatched. This CDR3 reads CAISETGEGVDTQYF. The CDR3 DNA reads TGTGCCATCAGTGAGACAGGGGAAGGTGTGGATACGCAGTATTTT.

The table lists this clone with a count of one. This chain uses TRBV6-5 with TRBJ1-5; 11 nucleotides align to TRBD1. Germline V gives CDR1 MNHEY, CDR2 SVGAGI. This CDR3 region has 15 residues. The ends lost 7 bases at V and 4 bases at J; junction bases unmatched: 6. CDR3 protein: CASILGQGANQPQHF. The DNA for the CDR3 is TGTGCCAGCATTCTAGGACAGGGGGCAAATCAGCCCCAGCATTTT.

V is TRBV5-1 and J is TRBJ2-7; TRBD2 is a possible D gene (5 bases). Per germline, CDR1 SGHRS and CDR2 YFSETQ. The CDR3 is 13 amino acids. V lost 2 bases, J lost 3 bases, and 9 bases lay in between. CDR3 sequence reads: CASSFIRGYEQYF. The CDR3 bases are TGCGCCAGCAGCTTTATCCGGGGCTACGAGCAGTACTTC.

This clone has a single count. The chain recombines TRBV11-2 with TRBJ2-1; a weak D match, TRBD2 (6 bases). Per the germline V gene, CDR1 is SGHAT and CDR2 is FQNNGV. This CDR3 has 16 amino acids. The germline V and J ends were trimmed by 4 bases and 0 bases, with 13 bases remaining between them. CDR3 sequence reads: CASSSFGLSSYNEQFF. CDR3 coding DNA: TGTGCCAGCAGCTCCTTTGGACTAAGCTCCTACAATGAGCAGTTCTTC. The full variable domain, completed using reference TRBV11-2 and TRBJ2-1, is EAGVAQSPRYKIIEKRQSVAFWCNPISGHATLYWYQQILGQGPKLLIQFQNNGVVDDSQLPKDRFSAERLKGVDSTLKIQPAKLEDSAVYLCASSSFGLSSYNEQFFGPGTRLTVL.